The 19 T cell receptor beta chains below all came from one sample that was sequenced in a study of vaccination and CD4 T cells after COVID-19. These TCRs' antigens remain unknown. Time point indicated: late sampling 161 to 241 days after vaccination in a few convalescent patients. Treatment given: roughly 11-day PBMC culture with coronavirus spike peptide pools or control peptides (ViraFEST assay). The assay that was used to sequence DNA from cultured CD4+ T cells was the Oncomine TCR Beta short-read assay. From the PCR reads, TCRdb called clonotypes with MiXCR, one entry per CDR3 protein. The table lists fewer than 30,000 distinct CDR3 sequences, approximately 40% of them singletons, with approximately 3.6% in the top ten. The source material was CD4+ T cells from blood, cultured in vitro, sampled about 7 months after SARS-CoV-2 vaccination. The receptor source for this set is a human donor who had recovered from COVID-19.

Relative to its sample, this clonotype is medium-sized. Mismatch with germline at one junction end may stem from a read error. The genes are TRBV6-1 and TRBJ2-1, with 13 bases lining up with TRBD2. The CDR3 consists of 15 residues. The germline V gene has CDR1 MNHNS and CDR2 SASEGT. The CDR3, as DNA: TGTGCCAGCACTGAACTAGCGGGAGGGGGGAATGAGCAGTTCTTC. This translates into CASTELAGGGNEQFF.

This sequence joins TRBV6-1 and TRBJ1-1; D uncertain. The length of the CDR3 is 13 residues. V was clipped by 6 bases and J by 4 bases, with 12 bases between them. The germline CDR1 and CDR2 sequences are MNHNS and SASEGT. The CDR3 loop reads CASSADKTTEAFF. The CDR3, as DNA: TGTGCCAGCAGCGCCGACAAAACCACTGAAGCTTTCTTT.

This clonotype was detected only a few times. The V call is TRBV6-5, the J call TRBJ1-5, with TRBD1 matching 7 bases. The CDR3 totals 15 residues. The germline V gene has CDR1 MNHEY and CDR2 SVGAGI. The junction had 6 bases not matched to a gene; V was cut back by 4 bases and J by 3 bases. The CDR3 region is CASSSFRGVNQPQHF. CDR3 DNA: TGTGCCAGCAGTTCCTTCAGGGGGGTCAATCAGCCCCAGCATTTT.

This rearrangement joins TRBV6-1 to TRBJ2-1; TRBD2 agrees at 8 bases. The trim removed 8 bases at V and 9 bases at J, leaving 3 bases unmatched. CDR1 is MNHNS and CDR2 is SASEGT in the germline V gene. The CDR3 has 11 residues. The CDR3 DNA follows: TGTGCCAGCCTCGGGGGGGGTGAGCAGTTCTTC. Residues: CASLGGGEQFF.

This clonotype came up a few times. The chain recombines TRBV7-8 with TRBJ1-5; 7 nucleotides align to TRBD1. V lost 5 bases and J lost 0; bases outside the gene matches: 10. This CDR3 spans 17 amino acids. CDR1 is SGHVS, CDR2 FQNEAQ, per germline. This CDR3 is CASSTKRTGVSNQPQHF. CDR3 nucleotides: TGTGCCAGCAGCACCAAAAGGACAGGCGTTAGCAATCAGCCCCAGCATTTT.

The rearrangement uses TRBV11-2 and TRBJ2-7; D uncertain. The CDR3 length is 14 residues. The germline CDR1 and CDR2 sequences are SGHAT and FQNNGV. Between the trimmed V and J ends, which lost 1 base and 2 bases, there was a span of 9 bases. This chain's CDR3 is CASSLVAGPYEQYF. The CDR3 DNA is TGTGCCAGCAGCTTAGTAGCTGGCCCCTACGAGCAGTACTTC. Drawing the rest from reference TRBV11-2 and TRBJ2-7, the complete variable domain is EAGVAQSPRYKIIEKRQSVAFWCNPISGHATLYWYQQILGQGPKLLIQFQNNGVVDDSQLPKDRFSAERLKGVDSTLKIQPAKLEDSAVYLCASSLVAGPYEQYFGPGTRLTVT.

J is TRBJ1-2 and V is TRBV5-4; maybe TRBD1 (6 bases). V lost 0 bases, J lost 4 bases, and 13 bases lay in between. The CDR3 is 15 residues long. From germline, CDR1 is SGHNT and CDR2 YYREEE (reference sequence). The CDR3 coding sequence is TGTGCCAGCAGCTTGGGTGGGGGCTTGGGCTATGGCTACACCTTC. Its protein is CASSLGGGLGYGYTF.

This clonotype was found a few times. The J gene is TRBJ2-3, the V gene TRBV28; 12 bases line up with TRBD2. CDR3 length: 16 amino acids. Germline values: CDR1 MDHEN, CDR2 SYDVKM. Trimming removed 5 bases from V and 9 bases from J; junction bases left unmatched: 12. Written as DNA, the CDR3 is TGTGCCAGCAGTACAAGGACTAGCGGGATCGAGAGCACGCAGTATTTT. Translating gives CASSTRTSGIESTQYF.

Here the CDR3 DNA reads TGCGCCAGCAGCTTGGTTATTCCGCCTACCGCGGCCCAGTACTTC. It encodes CASSLVIPPTAAQYF. This rearrangement joins TRBV5-1 to TRBJ2-5; D call uncertain. The germline V and J ends were trimmed by 0 bases and 9 bases, with 18 bases remaining between them. CDR1 is SGHRS, CDR2 YFSETQ, per germline. The CDR3 consists of 15 residues.

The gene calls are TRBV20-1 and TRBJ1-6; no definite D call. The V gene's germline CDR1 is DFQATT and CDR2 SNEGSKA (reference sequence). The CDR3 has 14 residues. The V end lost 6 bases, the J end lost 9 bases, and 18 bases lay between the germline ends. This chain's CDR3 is CSAHDVSGTSPLHF. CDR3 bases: TGCAGTGCCCACGACGTATCTGGTACTTCACCCCTCCACTTT.

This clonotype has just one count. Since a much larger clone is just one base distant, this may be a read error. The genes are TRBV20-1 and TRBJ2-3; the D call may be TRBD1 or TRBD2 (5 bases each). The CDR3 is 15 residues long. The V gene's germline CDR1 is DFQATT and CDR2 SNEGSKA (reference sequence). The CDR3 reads CRARDQGRRSDTQYF. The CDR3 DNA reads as TGCAGAGCTAGAGACCAGGGACGGAGGTCAGATACGCAGTATTTT.

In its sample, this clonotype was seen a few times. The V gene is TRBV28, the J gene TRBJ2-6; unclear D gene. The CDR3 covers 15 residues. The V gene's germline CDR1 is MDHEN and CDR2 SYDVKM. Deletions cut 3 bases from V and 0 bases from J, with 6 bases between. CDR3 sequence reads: CASSLSGSGANVLTF. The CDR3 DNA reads TGTGCCAGCAGTTTGTCGGGCTCTGGGGCCAACGTCCTGACTTTC.

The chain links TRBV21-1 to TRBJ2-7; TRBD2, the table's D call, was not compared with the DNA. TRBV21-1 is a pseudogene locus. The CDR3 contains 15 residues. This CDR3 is CASSIGTSGINEQYF. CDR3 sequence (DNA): TGTGCCAGCAGCATCGGGACTAGCGGGATAAACGAGCAGTACTTC.

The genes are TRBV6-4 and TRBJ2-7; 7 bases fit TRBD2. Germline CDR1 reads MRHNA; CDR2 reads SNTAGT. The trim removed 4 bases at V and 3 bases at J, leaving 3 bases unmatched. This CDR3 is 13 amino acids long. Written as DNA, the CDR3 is TGTGCCAGCAGTGGGACTAGAGACTACGAGCAGTACTTC. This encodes CASSGTRDYEQYF.

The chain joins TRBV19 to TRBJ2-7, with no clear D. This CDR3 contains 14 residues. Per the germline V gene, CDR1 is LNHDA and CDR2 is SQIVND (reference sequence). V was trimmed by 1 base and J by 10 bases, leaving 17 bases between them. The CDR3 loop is CASSIGGFERKQYF. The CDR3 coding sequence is TGTGCCAGTAGTATAGGTGGCTTTGAACGAAAACAGTACTTC.

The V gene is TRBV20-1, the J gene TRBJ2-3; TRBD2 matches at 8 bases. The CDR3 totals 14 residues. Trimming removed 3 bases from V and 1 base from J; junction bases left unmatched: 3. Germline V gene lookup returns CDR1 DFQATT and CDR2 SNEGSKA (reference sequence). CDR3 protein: CSAREAGGTDTQYF. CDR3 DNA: TGCAGTGCTAGGGAAGCGGGAGGCACAGATACGCAGTATTTT.

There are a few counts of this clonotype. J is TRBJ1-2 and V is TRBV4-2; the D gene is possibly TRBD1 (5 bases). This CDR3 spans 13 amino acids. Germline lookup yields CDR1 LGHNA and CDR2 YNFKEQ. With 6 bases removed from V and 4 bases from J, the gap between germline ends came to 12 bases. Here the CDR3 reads CASSTGAVYGYTF. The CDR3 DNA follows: TGTGCCAGCAGTACTGGGGCAGTCTATGGCTACACCTTC.

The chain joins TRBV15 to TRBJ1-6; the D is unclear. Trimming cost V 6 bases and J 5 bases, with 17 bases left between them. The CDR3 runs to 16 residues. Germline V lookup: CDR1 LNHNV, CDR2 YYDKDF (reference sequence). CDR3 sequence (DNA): TGTGCCACCAGGCTCCGGAGCTTAAAAGATAATTCACCCCTCCACTTT. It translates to CATRLRSLKDNSPLHF.

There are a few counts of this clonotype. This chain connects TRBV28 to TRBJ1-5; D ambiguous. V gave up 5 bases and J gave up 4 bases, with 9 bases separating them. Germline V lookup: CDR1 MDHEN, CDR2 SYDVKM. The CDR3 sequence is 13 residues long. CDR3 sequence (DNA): TGTGCCAGCAGTCAGCCAGATAATCAGCCCCAGCATTTT. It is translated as CASSQPDNQPQHF.